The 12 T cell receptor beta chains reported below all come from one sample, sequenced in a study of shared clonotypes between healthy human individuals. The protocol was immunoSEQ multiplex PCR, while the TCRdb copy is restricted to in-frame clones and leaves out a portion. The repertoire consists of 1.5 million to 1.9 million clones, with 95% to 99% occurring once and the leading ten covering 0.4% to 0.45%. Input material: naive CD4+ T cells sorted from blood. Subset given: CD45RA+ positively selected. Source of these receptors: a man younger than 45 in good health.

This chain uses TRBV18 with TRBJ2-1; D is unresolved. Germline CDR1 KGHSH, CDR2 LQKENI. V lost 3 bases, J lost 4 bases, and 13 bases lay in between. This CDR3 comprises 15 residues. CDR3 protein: CASSPNGPPYNEQFF. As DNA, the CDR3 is TGTGCCAGCTCACCCAACGGGCCACCTTACAATGAGCAGTTCTTC.

The CDR3 sequence: CATTRNPQGPAGYGYTF. The DNA for the CDR3 is TGTGCCACCACCCGAAACCCTCAAGGCCCTGCGGGCTATGGCTACACCTTC. The chain has TRBV27 and TRBJ1-2; no clear D. CDR1 is MNHEY and CDR2 is SMNVEV in the germline V gene (reference sequence). Trimming took 10 bases from V and 4 from J, leaving 28 bases between them. The CDR3 runs 17 residues.

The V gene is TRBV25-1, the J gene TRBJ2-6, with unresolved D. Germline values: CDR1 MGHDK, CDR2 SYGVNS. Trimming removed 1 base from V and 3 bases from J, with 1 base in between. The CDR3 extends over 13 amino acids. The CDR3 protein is CASSEFGANVLTF. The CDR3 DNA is TGTGCCAGCAGTGAATTTGGGGCCAACGTCCTGACTTTC.

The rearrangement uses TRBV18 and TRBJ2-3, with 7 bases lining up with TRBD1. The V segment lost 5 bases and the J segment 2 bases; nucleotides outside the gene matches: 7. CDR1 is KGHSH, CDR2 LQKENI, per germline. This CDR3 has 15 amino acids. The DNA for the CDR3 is TGTGCCAGCTCATCACAGGGGCCGTACACAGATACGCAGTATTTT. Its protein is CASSSQGPYTDTQYF. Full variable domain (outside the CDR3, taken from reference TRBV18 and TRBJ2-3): NAGVMQNPRHLVRRRGQEARLRCSPMKGHSHVYWYRQLPEEGLKFMVYLQKENIIDESGMPKERFSAEFPKEGPSILRIQQVVRGDSAAYFCASSSQGPYTDTQYFGPGTRLTVL.

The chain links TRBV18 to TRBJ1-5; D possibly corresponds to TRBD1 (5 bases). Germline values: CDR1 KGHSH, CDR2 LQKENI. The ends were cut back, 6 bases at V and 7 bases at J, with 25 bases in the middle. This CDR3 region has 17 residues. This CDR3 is CASSPIAVFQGSQPQHF. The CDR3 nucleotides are TGTGCCAGCTCCCCCATAGCAGTCTTCCAGGGCAGCCAGCCCCAGCATTTT.

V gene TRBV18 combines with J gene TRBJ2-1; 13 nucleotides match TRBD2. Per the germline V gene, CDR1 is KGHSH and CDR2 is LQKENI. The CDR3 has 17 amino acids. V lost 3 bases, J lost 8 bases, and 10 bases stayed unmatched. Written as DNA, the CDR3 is TGTGCCAGCTCACCTACTACTCAACTAGCGGGAGGGCATGAGCAGTTCTTC. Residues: CASSPTTQLAGGHEQFF.

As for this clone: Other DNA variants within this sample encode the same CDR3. The CDR3 sequence is CASSLVRGSTDTQYF. CDR3 nucleotides: TGCGCCAGCAGCTTGGTTCGAGGGAGCACAGATACGCAGTATTTT. This chain connects TRBV5-1 to TRBJ2-3, with D perhaps matching TRBD2 (5 bases). CDR1 and CDR2 from the germline V gene are SGHRS and YFSETQ. This CDR3 spans 15 amino acids. Trimming cost V 0 bases and J 0 bases, with 8 bases left between them.

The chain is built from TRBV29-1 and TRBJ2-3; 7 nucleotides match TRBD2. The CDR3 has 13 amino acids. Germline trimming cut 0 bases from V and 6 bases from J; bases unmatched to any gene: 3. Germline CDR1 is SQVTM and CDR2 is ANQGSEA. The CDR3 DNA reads TGCAGCGTTGAAGATGGGGGAGGGGATACGCAGTATTTT. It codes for CSVEDGGGDTQYF.

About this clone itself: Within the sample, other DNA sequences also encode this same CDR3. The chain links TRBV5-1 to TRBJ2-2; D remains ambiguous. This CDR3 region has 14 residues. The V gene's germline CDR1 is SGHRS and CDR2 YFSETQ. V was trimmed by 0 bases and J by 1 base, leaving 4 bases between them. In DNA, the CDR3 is TGCGCCAGCAGCTTGGGATGGAACACCGGGGAGCTGTTTTTT. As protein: CASSLGWNTGELFF.

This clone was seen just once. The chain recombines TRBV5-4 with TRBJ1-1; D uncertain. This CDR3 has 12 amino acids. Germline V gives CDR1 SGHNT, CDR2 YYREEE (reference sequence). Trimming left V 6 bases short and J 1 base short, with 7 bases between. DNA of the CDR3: TGTGCCAGCATAGGCAGGAACACTGAAGCTTTCTTT. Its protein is CASIGRNTEAFF. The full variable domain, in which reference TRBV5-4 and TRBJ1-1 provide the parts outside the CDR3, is ETGVTQSPTHLIKTRGQQVTLRCSSQSGHNTVSWYQQALGQGPQFIFQYYREEENGRGNFPPRFSGLQFPNYSSELNVNALELDDSALYLCASIGRNTEAFFGQGTRLTVV.

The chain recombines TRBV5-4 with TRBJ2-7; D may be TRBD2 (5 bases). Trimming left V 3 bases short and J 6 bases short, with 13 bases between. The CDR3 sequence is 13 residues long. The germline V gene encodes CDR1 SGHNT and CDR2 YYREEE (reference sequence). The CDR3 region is CASSSRASSEQYF. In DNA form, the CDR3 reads TGTGCCAGCAGCTCGCGCGCTAGCTCCGAGCAGTACTTC.

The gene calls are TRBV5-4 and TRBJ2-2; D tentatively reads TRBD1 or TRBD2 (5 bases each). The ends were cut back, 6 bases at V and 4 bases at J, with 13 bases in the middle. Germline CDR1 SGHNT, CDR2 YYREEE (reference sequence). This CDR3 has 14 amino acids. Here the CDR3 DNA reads TGTGCCAGCACCGCCGTTGGGGGCACCGGGGAGCTGTTTTTT. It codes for CASTAVGGTGELFF.